This T cell receptor (beta chain) was found in a study of blood T cell repertoires in COVID-19. Turning to the study itself: COVID-19 samples, acute and convalescent, were from the United States, Italy and Spain.

This clone was picked up one time. Patients from Seattle were sampled longitudinally, starting during active infection. Per the germline V gene, CDR1 is SGHTS and CDR2 is YDEGEE. V lost 1 base, J lost 4 bases, and 12 bases lay in between. CDR3 length: 15 amino acids. Produced via immunoSEQ multiplex PCR; TCRdb's table is partial and in-frame only. The table lists over 200,000 clones, just over 85% of them singletons, with around 10% in the top ten. V is TRBV5-8 and J is TRBJ1-5; D uncertain. The sample consisted of peripheral blood. The receptor comes from a man between 45 and 60 years old with COVID-19, enrolled during active disease. CDR3 sequence reads: CASSLSRRRNQPQHF. The CDR3 nucleotides read TGTGCCAGCAGCTTGTCGAGGAGGCGGAATCAGCCCCAGCATTTT.